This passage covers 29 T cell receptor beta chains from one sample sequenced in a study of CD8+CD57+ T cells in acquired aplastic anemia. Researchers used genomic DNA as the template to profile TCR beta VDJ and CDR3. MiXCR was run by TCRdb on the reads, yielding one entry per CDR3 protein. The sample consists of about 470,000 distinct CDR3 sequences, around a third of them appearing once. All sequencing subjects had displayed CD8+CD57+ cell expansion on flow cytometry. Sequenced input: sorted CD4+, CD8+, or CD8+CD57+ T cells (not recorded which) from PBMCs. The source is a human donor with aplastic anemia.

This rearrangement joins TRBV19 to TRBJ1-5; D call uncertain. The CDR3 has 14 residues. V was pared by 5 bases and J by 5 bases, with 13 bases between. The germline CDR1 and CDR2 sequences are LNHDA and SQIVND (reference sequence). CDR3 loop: CASSFREADQPQHF. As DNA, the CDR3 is TGTGCCAGTAGTTTCCGAGAAGCGGATCAGCCCCAGCATTTT.

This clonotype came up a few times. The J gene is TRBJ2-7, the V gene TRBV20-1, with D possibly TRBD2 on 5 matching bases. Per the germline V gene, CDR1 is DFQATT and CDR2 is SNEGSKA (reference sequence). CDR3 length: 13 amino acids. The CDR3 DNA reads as TGCAGGCTAGGTCTAGCAGGACTGGGCGAGCAGTACTTC. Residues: CRLGLAGLGEQYF.

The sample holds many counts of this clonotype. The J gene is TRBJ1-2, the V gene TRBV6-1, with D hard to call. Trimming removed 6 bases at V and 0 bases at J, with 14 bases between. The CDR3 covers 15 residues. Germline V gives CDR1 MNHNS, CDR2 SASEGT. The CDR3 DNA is TGTGCCAGCAGGCCCGTAGGGAATGCTAACTATGGCTACACCTTC. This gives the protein CASRPVGNANYGYTF.

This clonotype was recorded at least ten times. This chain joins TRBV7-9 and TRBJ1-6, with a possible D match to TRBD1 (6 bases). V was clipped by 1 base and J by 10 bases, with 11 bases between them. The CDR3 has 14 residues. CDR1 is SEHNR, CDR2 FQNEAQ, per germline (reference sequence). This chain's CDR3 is CASSLGQVNSPLHF. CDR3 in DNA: TGTGCCAGCAGCTTAGGACAGGTTAACTCACCCCTCCACTTT. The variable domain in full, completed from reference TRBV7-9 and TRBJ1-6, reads DTGVSQNPRHKITKRGQNVTFRCDPISEHNRLYWYRQTLGQGPEFLTYFQNEAQLEKSRLLSDRFSAERPKGSFSTLEIQRTEQGDSAMYLCASSLGQVNSPLHFGNGTRLTVT.

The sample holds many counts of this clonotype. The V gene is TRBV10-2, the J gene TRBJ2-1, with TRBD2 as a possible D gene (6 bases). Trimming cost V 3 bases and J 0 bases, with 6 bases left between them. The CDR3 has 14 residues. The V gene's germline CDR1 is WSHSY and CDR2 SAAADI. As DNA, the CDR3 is TGCGCCAGCAGTGAACTAGCCTCCTACAATGAGCAGTTCTTC. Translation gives CASSELASYNEQFF.

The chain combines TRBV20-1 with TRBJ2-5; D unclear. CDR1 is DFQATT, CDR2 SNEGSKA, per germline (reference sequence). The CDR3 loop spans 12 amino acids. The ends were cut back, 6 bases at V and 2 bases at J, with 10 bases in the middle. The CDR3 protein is CSAPPLQETQYF. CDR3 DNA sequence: TGCAGTGCCCCCCCCCTGCAAGAGACCCAGTACTTC.

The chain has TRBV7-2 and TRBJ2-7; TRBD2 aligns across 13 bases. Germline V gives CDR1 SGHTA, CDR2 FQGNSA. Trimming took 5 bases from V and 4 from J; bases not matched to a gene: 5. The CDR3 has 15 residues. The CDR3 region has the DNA TGTGCCAGCAGCCTGCAGACTAGCGGGGGGTACGAGCAGTACTTC. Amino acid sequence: CASSLQTSGGYEQYF.

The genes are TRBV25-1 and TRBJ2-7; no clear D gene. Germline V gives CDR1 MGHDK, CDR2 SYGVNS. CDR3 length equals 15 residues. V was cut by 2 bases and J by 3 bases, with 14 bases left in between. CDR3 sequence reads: CASSEPAEGLYEQYF. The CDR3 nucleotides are TGTGCCAGCAGTGAACCGGCAGAAGGCCTCTACGAGCAGTACTTC.

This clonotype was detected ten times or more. The CDR3: CASSIATGGNNSPLHF. Written as DNA, the CDR3 is TGTGCCAGTAGTATAGCGACAGGGGGAAATAATTCACCCCTCCACTTT. The J gene is TRBJ1-6, the V gene TRBV19, with 9 bases aligning to TRBD1. V was pared by 1 base and J by 5 bases, with 3 bases of the junction left unmatched. The CDR3 has 16 residues. In germline, CDR1 is LNHDA, CDR2 SQIVND (reference sequence). Full variable domain (remainder filled in from reference TRBV19 and TRBJ1-6): DGGITQSPKYLFRKEGQNVTLSCEQNLNHDAMYWYRQDPGQGLRLIYYSQIVNDFQKGDIAEGYSVSREKKESFPLTVTSAQKNPTAFYLCASSIATGGNNSPLHFGNGTRLTVT.

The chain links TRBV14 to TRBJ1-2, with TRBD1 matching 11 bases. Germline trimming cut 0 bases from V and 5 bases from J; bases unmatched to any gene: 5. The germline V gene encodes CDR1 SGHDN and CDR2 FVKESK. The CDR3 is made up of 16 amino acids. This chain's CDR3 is CASSQDMDRGLYGYTF. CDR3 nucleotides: TGTGCCAGCAGCCAAGACATGGACAGGGGGCTTTATGGCTACACCTTC.

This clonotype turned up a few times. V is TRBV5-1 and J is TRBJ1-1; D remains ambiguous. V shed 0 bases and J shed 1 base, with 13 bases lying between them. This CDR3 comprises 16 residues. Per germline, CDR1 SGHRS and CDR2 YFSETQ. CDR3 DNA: TGCGCCAGCAGCTTGGTGGGCGGACTTACGAACACTGAAGCTTTCTTT. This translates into CASSLVGGLTNTEAFF.

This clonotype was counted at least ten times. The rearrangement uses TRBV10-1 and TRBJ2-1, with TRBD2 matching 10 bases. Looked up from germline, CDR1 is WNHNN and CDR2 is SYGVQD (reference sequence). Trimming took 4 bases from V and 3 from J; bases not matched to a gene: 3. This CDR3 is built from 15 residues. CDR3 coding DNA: TGCGCCAGCAGTGTACGGACTAGCGGCTACAATGAGCAGTTCTTC. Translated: CASSVRTSGYNEQFF.

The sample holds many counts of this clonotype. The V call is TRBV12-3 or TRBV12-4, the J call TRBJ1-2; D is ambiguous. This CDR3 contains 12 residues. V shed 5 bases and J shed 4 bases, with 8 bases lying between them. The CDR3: CASSPLPYGYTF. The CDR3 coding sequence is TGTGCCAGCAGTCCATTACCCTATGGCTACACCTTC.

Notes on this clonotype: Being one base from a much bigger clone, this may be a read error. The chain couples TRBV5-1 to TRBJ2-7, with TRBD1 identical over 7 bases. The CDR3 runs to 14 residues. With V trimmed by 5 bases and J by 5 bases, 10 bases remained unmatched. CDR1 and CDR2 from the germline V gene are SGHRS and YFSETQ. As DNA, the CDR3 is TGCGCCAGCAGTCGTACGGACAGGATCCACGAGCAGTACTTC. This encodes CASSRTDRIHEQYF.

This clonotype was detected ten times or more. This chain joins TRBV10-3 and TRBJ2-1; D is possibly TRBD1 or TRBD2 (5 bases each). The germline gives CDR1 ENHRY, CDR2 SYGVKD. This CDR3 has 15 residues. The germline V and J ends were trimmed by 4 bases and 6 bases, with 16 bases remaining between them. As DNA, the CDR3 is TGTGCCATCAGTGCCGGGACCAAAAACGGCAATGAGCAGTTCTTC. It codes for CAISAGTKNGNEQFF.

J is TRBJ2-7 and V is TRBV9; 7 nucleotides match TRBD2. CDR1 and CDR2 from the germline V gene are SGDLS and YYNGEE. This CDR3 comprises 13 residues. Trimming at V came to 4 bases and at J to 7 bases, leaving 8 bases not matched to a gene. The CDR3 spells CASSRAGVGEQYF. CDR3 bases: TGTGCCAGCAGCCGGGCGGGAGTTGGAGAGCAGTACTTC.

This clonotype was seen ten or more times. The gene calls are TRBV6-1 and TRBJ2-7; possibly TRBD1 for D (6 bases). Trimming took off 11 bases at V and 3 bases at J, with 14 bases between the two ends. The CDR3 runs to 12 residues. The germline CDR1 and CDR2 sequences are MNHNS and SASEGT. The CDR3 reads CASTGHLYEQYF. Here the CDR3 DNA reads TGTGCCTCGACGGGACATCTCTACGAGCAGTACTTC.

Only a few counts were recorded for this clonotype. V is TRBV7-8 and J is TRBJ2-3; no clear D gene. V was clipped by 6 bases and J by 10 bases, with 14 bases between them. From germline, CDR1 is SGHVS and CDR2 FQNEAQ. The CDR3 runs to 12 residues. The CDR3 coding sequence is TGTGCCAGCAGTTTACGCAACTTGGCGCAGTATTTT. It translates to CASSLRNLAQYF.

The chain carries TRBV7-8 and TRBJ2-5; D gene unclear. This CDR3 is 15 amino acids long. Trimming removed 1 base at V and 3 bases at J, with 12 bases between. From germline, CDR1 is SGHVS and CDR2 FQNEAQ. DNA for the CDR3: TGTGCCAGCAGCTTAGGTGGCGGAACGAAAGAGACCCAGTACTTC. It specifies CASSLGGGTKETQYF.

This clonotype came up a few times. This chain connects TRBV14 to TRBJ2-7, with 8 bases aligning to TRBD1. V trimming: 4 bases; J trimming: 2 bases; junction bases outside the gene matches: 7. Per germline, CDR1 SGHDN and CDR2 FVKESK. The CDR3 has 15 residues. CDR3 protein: CASSLTGGHTYEQYF. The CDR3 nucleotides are TGTGCCAGCAGCCTAACAGGGGGTCATACCTACGAGCAGTACTTC.

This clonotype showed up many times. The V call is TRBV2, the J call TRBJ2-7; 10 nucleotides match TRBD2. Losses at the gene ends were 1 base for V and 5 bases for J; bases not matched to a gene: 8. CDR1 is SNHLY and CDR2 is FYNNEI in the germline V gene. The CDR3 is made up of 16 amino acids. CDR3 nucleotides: TGTGCCAGCAGTGAAGTGCCAGCGGGAGGGCGGAACGAGCAGTACTTC. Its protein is CASSEVPAGGRNEQYF.

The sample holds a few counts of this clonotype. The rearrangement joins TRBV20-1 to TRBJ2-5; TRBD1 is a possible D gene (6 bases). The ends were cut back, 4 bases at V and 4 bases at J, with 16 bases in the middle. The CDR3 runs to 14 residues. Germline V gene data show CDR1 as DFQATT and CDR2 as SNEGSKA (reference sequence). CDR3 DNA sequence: TGCAGTGCTACGAAAGGACAGTCAGGAGAGACCCAGTACTTC. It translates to CSATKGQSGETQYF.

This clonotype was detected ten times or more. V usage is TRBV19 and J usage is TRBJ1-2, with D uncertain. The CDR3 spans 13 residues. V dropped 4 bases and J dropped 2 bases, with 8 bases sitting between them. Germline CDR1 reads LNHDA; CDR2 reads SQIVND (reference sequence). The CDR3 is CASSRAGNYGYTF. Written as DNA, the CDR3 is TGTGCCAGTAGTAGGGCAGGAAACTATGGCTACACCTTC.

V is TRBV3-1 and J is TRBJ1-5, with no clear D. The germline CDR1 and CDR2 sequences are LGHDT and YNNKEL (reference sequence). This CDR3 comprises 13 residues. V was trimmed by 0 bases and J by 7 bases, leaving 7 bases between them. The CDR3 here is CASSQDVIQPQHF. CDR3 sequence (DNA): TGTGCCAGCAGCCAAGATGTGATCCAGCCCCAGCATTTT.

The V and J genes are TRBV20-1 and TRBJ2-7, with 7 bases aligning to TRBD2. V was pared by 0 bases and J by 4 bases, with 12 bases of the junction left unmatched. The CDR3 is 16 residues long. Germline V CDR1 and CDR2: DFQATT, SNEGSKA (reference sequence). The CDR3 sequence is CSARDLAGESPYEQYF. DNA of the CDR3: TGCAGTGCTAGAGATCTCGCGGGAGAGAGCCCTTACGAGCAGTACTTC.

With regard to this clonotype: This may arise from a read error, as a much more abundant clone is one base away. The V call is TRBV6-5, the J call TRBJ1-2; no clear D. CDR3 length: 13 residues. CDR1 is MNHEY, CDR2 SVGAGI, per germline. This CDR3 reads CASSSELNHGYTF. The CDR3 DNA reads TGTGCCAGCAGTTCGGAGCTTAACCATGGCTACACCTTC.

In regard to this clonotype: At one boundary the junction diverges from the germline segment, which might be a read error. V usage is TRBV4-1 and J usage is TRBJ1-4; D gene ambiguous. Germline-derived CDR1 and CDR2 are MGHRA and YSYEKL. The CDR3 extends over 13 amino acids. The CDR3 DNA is TGCGTCAGCAGCCAATGGGGTGGGGAAAAACTGTTTTTT. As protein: CVSSQWGGEKLFF.

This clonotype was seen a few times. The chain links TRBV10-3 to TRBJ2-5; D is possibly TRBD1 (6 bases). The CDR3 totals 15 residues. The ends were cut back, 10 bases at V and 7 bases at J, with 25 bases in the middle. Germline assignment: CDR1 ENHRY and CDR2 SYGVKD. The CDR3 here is CANVRVSGARGTQYF. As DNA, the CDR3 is TGTGCCAACGTCCGAGTATCAGGGGCGAGGGGGACCCAGTACTTC.

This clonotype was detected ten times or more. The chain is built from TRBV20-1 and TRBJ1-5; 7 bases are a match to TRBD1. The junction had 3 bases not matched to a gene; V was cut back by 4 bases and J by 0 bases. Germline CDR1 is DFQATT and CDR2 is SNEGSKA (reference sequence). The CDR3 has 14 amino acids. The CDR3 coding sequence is TGCAGTGCTAAGGGACAGAATAGCAATCAGCCCCAGCATTTT. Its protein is CSAKGQNSNQPQHF.